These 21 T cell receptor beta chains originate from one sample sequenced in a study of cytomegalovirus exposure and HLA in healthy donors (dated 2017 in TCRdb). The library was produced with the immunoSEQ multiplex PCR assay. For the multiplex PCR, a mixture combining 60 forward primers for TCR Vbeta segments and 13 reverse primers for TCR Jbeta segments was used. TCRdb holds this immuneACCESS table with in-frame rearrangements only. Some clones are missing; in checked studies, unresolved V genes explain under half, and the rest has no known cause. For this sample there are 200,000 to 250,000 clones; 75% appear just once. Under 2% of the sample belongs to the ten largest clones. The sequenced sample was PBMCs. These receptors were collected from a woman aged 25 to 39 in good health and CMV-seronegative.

CDR3 sequence reads: CASSLYTQPQHF. For the CDR3, the DNA is TGTGCCAGCAGTCTGTACACTCAGCCCCAGCATTTT. The V and J genes are TRBV2 and TRBJ1-5; D is unclear. The CDR3 runs to 12 residues. Germline V lookup: CDR1 SNHLY, CDR2 FYNNEI. V was cut by 5 bases and J by 6 bases, with 8 bases left in between.

This CDR3 reads CASSLSSGEEETQYF. The CDR3 DNA sequence: TGTGCCAGCAGCTTATCTAGCGGAGAAGAAGAGACCCAGTACTTC. The chain has TRBV11-2 and TRBJ2-5; 7 bases fit TRBD2. Trimming cost V 2 bases and J 3 bases; bases outside gene matches: 6. The germline V gene encodes CDR1 SGHAT and CDR2 FQNNGV. This CDR3 has 15 residues.

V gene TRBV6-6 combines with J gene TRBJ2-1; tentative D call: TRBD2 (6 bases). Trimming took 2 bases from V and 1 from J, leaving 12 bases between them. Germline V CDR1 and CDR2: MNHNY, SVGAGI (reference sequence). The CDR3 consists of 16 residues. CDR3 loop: CASSYGTGGSYNEQFF. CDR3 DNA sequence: TGTGCCAGCAGTTACGGGACCGGGGGATCCTACAATGAGCAGTTCTTC.

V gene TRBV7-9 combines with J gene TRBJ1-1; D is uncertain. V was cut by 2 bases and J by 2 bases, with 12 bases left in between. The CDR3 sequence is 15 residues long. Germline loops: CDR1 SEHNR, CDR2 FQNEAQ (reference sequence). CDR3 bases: TGTGCCAGCAGCTTATTTATAGGGAGAAACACTGAAGCTTTCTTT. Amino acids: CASSLFIGRNTEAFF.

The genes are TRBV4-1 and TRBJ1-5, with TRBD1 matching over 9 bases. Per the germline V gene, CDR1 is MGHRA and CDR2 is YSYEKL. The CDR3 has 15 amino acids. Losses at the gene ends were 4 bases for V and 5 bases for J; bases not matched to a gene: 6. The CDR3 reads CASSLSRDRDQPQHF. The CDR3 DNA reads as TGCGCCAGCAGCCTCTCCCGGGACAGGGATCAGCCCCAGCATTTT.

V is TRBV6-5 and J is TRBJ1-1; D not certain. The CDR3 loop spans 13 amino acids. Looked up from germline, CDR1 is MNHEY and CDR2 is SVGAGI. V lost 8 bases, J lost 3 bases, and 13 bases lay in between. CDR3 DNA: TGTGCCAGCGGAGGCAGTAGGGACACTGAAGCTTTCTTT. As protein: CASGGSRDTEAFF.

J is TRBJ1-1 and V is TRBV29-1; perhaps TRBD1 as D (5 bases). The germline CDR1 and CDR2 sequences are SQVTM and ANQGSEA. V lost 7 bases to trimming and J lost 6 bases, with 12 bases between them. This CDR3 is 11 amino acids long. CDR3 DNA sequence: TGCAGCGCCCAGTGGGGGGCTGAAGCTTTCTTT. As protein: CSAQWGAEAFF.

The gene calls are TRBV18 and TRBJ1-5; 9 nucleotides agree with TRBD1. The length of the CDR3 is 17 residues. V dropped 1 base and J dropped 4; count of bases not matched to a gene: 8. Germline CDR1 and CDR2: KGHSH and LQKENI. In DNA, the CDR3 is TGTGCCAGCTCACCACTCGGGACAGGGATGGGAAATCAGCCCCAGCATTTT. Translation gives CASSPLGTGMGNQPQHF.

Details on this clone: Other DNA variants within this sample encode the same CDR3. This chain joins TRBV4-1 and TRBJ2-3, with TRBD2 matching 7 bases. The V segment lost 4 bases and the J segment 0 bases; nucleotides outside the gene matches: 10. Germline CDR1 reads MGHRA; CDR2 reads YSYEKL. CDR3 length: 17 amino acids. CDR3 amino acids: CASSPPPLAESTDTQYF. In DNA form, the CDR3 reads TGCGCCAGCAGCCCACCCCCCCTAGCGGAGAGCACAGATACGCAGTATTTT.

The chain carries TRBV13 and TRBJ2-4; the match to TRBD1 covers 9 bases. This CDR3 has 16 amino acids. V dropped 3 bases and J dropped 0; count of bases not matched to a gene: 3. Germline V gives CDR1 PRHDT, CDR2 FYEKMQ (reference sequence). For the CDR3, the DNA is TGTGCCAGCAGCTTCACAGGGGGCAGAGCCAAAAACATTCAGTACTTC. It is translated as CASSFTGGRAKNIQYF.

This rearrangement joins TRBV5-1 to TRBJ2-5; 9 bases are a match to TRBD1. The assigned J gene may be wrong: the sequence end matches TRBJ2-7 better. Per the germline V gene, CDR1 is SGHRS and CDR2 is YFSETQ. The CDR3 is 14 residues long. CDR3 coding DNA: TGCGCCAGCAGCTTGGAACAGGGGGCTGACGAGCAGTACTTC. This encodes CASSLEQGADEQYF.

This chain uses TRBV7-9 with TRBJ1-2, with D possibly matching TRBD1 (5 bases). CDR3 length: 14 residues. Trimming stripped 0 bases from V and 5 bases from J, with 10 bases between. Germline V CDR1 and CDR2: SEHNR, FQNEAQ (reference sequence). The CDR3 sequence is CASSLALTEYGYTF. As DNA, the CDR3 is TGTGCCAGCAGCTTAGCGTTGACAGAATATGGCTACACCTTC.

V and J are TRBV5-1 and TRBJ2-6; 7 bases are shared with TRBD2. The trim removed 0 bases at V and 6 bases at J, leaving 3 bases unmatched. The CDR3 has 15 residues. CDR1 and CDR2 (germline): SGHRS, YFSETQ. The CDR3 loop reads CASSLGGGEANVLTF. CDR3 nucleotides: TGCGCCAGCAGCTTGGGGGGAGGGGAGGCCAACGTCCTGACTTTC.

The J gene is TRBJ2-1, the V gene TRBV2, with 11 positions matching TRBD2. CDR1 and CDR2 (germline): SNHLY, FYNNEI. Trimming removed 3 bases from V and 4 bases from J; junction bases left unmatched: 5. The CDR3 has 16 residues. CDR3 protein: CASSDRGLADYNEQFF. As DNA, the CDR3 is TGTGCCAGCAGTGACAGGGGACTAGCGGATTACAATGAGCAGTTCTTC.

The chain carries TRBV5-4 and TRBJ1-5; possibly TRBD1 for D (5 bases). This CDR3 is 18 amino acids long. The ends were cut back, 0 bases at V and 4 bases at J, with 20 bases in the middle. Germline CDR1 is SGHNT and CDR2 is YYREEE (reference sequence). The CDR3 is CASSLAQGSSRNNQPQHF. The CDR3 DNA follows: TGTGCCAGCAGCTTGGCTCAGGGCTCCTCAAGAAATAATCAGCCCCAGCATTTT.

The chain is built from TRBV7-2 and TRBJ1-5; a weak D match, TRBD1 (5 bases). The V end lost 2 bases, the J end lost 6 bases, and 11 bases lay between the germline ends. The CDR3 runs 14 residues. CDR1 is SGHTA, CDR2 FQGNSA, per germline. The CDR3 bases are TGTGCCAGCAGCTTACGGCAGGGAGGTCAGCCCCAGCATTTT. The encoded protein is CASSLRQGGQPQHF.

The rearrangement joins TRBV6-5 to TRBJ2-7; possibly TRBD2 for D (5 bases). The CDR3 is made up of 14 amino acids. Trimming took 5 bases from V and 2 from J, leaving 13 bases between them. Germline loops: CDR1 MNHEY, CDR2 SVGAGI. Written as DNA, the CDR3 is TGTGCCAGCAGTGAAGGACTCGACCCCTACGAGCAGTACTTC. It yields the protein CASSEGLDPYEQYF.

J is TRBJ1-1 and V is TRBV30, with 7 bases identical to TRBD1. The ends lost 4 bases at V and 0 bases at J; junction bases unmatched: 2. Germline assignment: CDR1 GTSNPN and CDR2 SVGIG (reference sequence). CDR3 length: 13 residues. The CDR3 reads CAWTGTVNTEAFF. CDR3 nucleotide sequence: TGTGCCTGGACCGGGACAGTGAACACTGAAGCTTTCTTT.

The CDR3 sequence is CASSLQRDRTDTQYF. Here the CDR3 DNA reads TGTGCCAGCAGCTTGCAACGGGATAGGACAGATACGCAGTATTTT. The V gene is TRBV5-6, the J gene TRBJ2-3, with D perhaps TRBD2 (5 bases). CDR3 length equals 15 residues. CDR1 and CDR2 (germline): SGHDT, YYEEEE. V lost 1 base, J lost 3 bases, and 12 bases lay in between.

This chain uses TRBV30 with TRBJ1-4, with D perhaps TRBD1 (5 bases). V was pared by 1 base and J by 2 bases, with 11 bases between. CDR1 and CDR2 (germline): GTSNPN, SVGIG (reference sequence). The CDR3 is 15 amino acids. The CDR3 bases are TGTGCCTGGAGTGCAGGGTCGCGGACTAATGAAAAACTGTTTTTT. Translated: CAWSAGSRTNEKLFF.

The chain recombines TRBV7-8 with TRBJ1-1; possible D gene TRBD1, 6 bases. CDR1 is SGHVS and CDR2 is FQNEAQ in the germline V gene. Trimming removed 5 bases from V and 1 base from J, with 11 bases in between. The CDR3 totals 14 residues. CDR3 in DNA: TGTGCCAGCAGCCAAGTCAGGGGGAACACTGAAGCTTTCTTT. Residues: CASSQVRGNTEAFF.